The clone carrying this T cell receptor (beta chain) was seen a few times. Its antigen is unknown. The PCR contained 60 Vbeta and 13 Jbeta primers. Assay used: immunoSEQ multiplex PCR; TCRdb lists only in-frame clones, some missing. The data hold around 160,000 clones, with about 80% observed a single time. This specimen belongs to a study of cytomegalovirus exposure and HLA in healthy donors. Study results and caveats: The availability of immune exposure information extended only to CMV serostatus. In vitro data verified three CMV-associated chains as specific for CMV antigens.

Per germline, CDR1 SGDLS and CDR2 YYNGEE. With 0 bases clipped from V and 8 bases from J, the junction kept 2 bases outside the gene matches. The CDR3 spans 14 residues. The source of this sequence is a man aged 40-50 years in good health and CMV-seropositive. Sequencing was performed on PBMCs. The chain uses TRBV9 and TRBJ1-3, with 10 bases lining up with TRBD1. The CDR3 reads CASSVDGTGDTIYF. In DNA form, the CDR3 reads TGTGCCAGCAGCGTAGACGGGACAGGGGACACCATATATTTT.